These 25 T cell receptor beta chains were sequenced from one sample in a study of OX40 agonist ivuxolimab in advanced cancers. Data came from immunoSEQ multiplex PCR; TCRdb stores just in-frame clones and leaves some out. The sample records some 73,000 clones, approximately 86% being singletons. The source was CD4+ or CD8+ T cells sorted from blood, collected in a trial of the OX40 agonist ivuxolimab. The receptor source for this set is an adult with an advanced solid tumor such as melanoma, head and neck, liver or kidney cancer.

The genes are TRBV19 and TRBJ2-7; D gene ambiguous. Germline-derived CDR1 and CDR2 are LNHDA and SQIVND (reference sequence). V shed 4 bases and J shed 0 bases, with 10 bases lying between them. The CDR3 totals 14 residues. CDR3 region: CASSKYADSYEQYF. CDR3 in DNA: TGTGCCAGTAGTAAGTACGCCGACTCCTACGAGCAGTACTTC.

This sequence joins TRBV7-2 and TRBJ1-3; TRBD1 matches at 9 bases. This CDR3 has 15 residues. The trim removed 5 bases at V and 3 bases at J, leaving 5 bases unmatched. The germline CDR1 and CDR2 sequences are SGHTA and FQGNSA. CDR3 in amino acids: CASSPWTGVGNTIYF. In DNA form, the CDR3 reads TGTGCCAGCAGCCCGTGGACAGGGGTTGGAAACACCATATATTTT.

V usage is TRBV11-3 and J usage is TRBJ2-3; D gene uncertain. The CDR3 sequence is 12 residues long. In germline, CDR1 is SGHNT, CDR2 YENEEA. V lost 6 bases and J lost 1, with 5 bases in between. The CDR3 loop is CASSTGTDTQYF. The CDR3 coding sequence is TGTGCCAGCAGTACAGGCACAGATACGCAGTATTTT.

The rearrangement uses TRBV5-8 and TRBJ2-1, with 8 bases identical to TRBD2. J gave up 7 bases and V 0 bases, and 9 bases lay outside the gene matches. CDR3 length: 16 residues. The V gene's germline CDR1 is SGHTS and CDR2 YDEGEE. The CDR3 sequence: CASSLGATGGPNEQFF. For the CDR3, the DNA is TGTGCCAGCAGCTTGGGGGCGACGGGAGGGCCGAATGAGCAGTTCTTC. Supplemented by reference TRBV5-8 and TRBJ2-1, the full variable domain reads EAGVTQSPTHLIKTRGQQATLRCSPISGHTSVYWYQQALGLGLQFLLWYDEGEERNRGNFPPRFSGRQFPNYSSELNVNALELEDSALYLCASSLGATGGPNEQFFGPGTRLTVL.

V is TRBV7-2 and J is TRBJ1-5, with TRBD1 as a possible D gene (5 bases). The V gene's germline CDR1 is SGHTA and CDR2 FQGNSA. The CDR3 extends over 15 amino acids. Between the trimmed V and J ends, which lost 5 bases and 2 bases, there was a span of 13 bases. CDR3 region: CASSLGQTRNQPQHF. The CDR3 DNA reads TGTGCCAGCAGCCTCGGACAAACCCGCAATCAGCCCCAGCATTTT.

This clone is medium-sized within its sample. The rearrangement uses TRBV2 and TRBJ1-1; 7 nucleotides match TRBD1. V shed 6 bases, J shed 1 base, and the junction held 2 bases outside the gene matches. The CDR3 covers 13 residues. From germline, CDR1 is SNHLY and CDR2 FYNNEI. This CDR3 reads CASRGDRNTEAFF. Here the CDR3 DNA reads TGTGCCAGCAGGGGGGACAGGAACACTGAAGCTTTCTTT.

This chain connects TRBV6-5 to TRBJ1-1, with 9 positions matching TRBD1. Looked up from germline, CDR1 is MNHEY and CDR2 is SVGAGI. The V segment lost 7 bases and the J segment 3 bases; nucleotides outside the gene matches: 6. CDR3 length: 14 residues. The CDR3 nucleotides are TGTGCCAGCACCGAGACAGGGGGTGACACTGAAGCTTTCTTT. The encoded protein is CASTETGGDTEAFF.

This clone was observed once. J is TRBJ2-2 and V is TRBV5-1, with TRBD2 matching over 11 bases. J was trimmed by 8 bases and V by 7 bases; bases with no gene match: 13. This CDR3 has 16 residues. Germline assignment: CDR1 SGHRS and CDR2 YFSETQ. This CDR3 reads CASARTSGRVIGELFF. DNA for the CDR3: TGCGCCAGCGCTCGAACTAGCGGGAGAGTCATTGGGGAGCTGTTTTTT. The variable domain in full, completed from reference TRBV5-1 and TRBJ2-2, reads KAGVTQTPRYLIKTRGQQVTLSCSPISGHRSVSWYQQTPGQGLQFLFEYFSETQRNKGNFPGRFSGRQFSNSRSEMNVSTLELGDSALYLCASARTSGRVIGELFFGEGSRLTVL.

Note on this clone: Other DNA sequences in this specimen translate into the identical CDR3. The CDR3 region has the DNA TGTGCCAGCAGCTCACGGATGAGCACAGATACGCAGTATTTT. It translates to CASSSRMSTDTQYF. This chain connects TRBV7-2 to TRBJ2-3; D is unresolved. Germline loops: CDR1 SGHTA, CDR2 FQGNSA. The V end lost 4 bases, the J end lost 0 bases, and 8 bases lay between the germline ends. The CDR3 covers 14 residues.

This clone was seen only a few times. The chain has TRBV10-3 and TRBJ2-1; no clear D. Deletions cut 4 bases from V and 7 bases from J, with 5 bases between. This CDR3 has 11 residues. Germline V CDR1 and CDR2: ENHRY, SYGVKD. The CDR3 DNA follows: TGTGCCATCAGTGTGGGAAATGAGCAGTTCTTC. It codes for CAISVGNEQFF.

The V call is TRBV27, the J call TRBJ1-3; perhaps TRBD1 as D (6 bases). Deletions cut 8 bases from V and 4 bases from J, with 18 bases between. Germline V CDR1 and CDR2: MNHEY, SMNVEV (reference sequence). The CDR3 covers 15 residues. CDR3 DNA sequence: TGTGCCAGCCGGATCTCCGGGGGGCACGGAAACACCATATATTTT. This encodes CASRISGGHGNTIYF.

The genes are TRBV10-2 and TRBJ1-5; maybe TRBD1 (5 bases). This CDR3 spans 16 amino acids. Germline CDR1 is WSHSY and CDR2 is SAAADI. Deletions cut 2 bases from V and 3 bases from J, with 14 bases between. Here the CDR3 DNA reads TGCGCCAGCAGTGAGCGTTTGGGGGGTACCAATCAGCCCCAGCATTTT. The encoded protein is CASSERLGGTNQPQHF.

The chain combines TRBV19 with TRBJ1-5; D possibly corresponds to TRBD1 (5 bases). This CDR3 contains 13 residues. With 3 bases removed from V and 5 bases from J, the gap between germline ends came to 8 bases. Germline V gives CDR1 LNHDA, CDR2 SQIVND (reference sequence). The CDR3 coding sequence is TGTGCCAGTAGTATCGGCAGGGATCAGCCCCAGCATTTT. It encodes CASSIGRDQPQHF.

This chain links TRBV25-1 with TRBJ2-2; D is unclear. V lost 3 bases to trimming and J lost 4 bases, with 12 bases between them. Per the germline V gene, CDR1 is MGHDK and CDR2 is SYGVNS. The CDR3 sequence is 15 residues long. The CDR3 is CASSDSRLLTGELFF. DNA of the CDR3: TGTGCCAGCAGTGATAGCAGGCTACTCACCGGGGAGCTGTTTTTT.

J is TRBJ2-1 and V is TRBV7-2; D unclear. Per germline, CDR1 SGHTA and CDR2 FQGNSA. CDR3 size: 12 residues. V was clipped by 5 bases and J by 5 bases, with 7 bases between them. The CDR3 region has the DNA TGTGCCAGCAGCCCCCAAAACAATGAGCAGTTCTTC. Its protein product is CASSPQNNEQFF.

The sample holds one count of this clone. The chain has TRBV15 and TRBJ2-1; TRBD1 is a possible D gene (6 bases). The V end was cut by 8 bases, the J end by 3 bases, with 8 bases between. Per germline, CDR1 LNHNV and CDR2 YYDKDF (reference sequence). CDR3 length equals 12 residues. CDR3 protein: CATGTYYNEQFF. In DNA, the CDR3 is TGTGCCACCGGGACATACTACAATGAGCAGTTCTTC.

The chain carries TRBV18 and TRBJ1-2, with no clear D. Trimming removed 1 base at V and 0 bases at J, with 9 bases between. CDR1 and CDR2 (germline): KGHSH, LQKENI. CDR3 length equals 15 residues. As DNA, the CDR3 is TGTGCCAGCTCACCACGTCCTACACCTAACTATGGCTACACCTTC. Translating it yields CASSPRPTPNYGYTF.

The chain uses TRBV5-1 and TRBJ2-2; 7 bases agree with TRBD2. This CDR3 spans 16 amino acids. V shed 3 bases and J 6 bases; nucleotides not matched to a gene: 11. In germline, CDR1 is SGHRS, CDR2 YFSETQ. The CDR3 loop reads CASSSDNSGLSGELFF. The CDR3, as DNA: TGCGCCAGCAGCTCCGACAACTCGGGACTATCCGGGGAGCTGTTTTTT.

The chain combines TRBV7-2 with TRBJ2-1; no clear D. V shed 5 bases and J shed 10 bases, with 12 bases lying between them. Germline assignment: CDR1 SGHTA and CDR2 FQGNSA. The CDR3 runs 12 residues. CDR3 bases: TGTGCCAGCAGCGCCTCTTTCGGGGAGCAGTTCTTC. It is translated as CASSASFGEQFF.

The chain employs TRBV19 and TRBJ1-2; 8 bases map to TRBD1. This CDR3 has 15 residues. Germline V gene lookup returns CDR1 LNHDA and CDR2 SQIVND (reference sequence). Trimming removed 4 bases from V and 8 bases from J; junction bases left unmatched: 12. CDR3 sequence reads: CASSNPGTGRSGYTF. In DNA form, the CDR3 reads TGTGCCAGTAGTAACCCCGGGACAGGCAGGAGCGGCTACACCTTC.

The genes are TRBV25-1 and TRBJ1-5, with 7 positions matching TRBD1. Germline CDR1 MGHDK, CDR2 SYGVNS. The CDR3 has 16 residues. Trimming took 5 bases from V and 3 from J; bases not matched to a gene: 10. CDR3 amino acids: CASSPKGDRFNQPQHF. The CDR3 coding sequence is TGTGCCAGCAGTCCCAAGGGGGACAGATTCAATCAGCCCCAGCATTTT.

Written as DNA, the CDR3 is TGTGCCAGCAGCAAGACAACTAATGAAAAACTGTTTTTT. It encodes CASSKTTNEKLFF. The rearrangement uses TRBV5-8 and TRBJ1-4; D is undetermined. Per the germline V gene, CDR1 is SGHTS and CDR2 is YDEGEE. The CDR3 is 13 amino acids. V lost 4 bases and J lost 0, with 4 bases in between.

J is TRBJ1-5 and V is TRBV4-1; D gene unclear. CDR1 is MGHRA, CDR2 YSYEKL, per germline. The V end lost 0 bases, the J end lost 3 bases, and 15 bases lay between the germline ends. The length of the CDR3 is 17 residues. The CDR3 sequence: CASSQDVGGEINQPQHF. The CDR3 region has the DNA TGCGCCAGCAGCCAAGATGTAGGAGGAGAAATCAATCAGCCCCAGCATTTT.

Notes on this clone: Germline is not matched at one junction end, which may reflect a read error. This sequence joins TRBV4-3 and TRBJ1-1, with TRBD1 matching over 7 bases. The CDR3 length is 16 residues. Germline CDR1 is LGHNA and CDR2 is YSLEER. The CDR3: CASSQVKGRGNSEAFF. Here the CDR3 DNA reads TGCGCCAGCAGCCAAGTCAAGGGCAGGGGGAACAGTGAAGCTTTCTTT.

The chain has TRBV2 and TRBJ2-7; 8 nucleotides match TRBD2. The CDR3 contains 13 residues. Germline V gives CDR1 SNHLY, CDR2 FYNNEI. Trimming cost V 8 bases and J 3 bases; bases outside gene matches: 6. CDR3 nucleotides: TGTGCCAGCCGGAGGCTAGCGGGCTACGAGCAGTACTTC. It yields the protein CASRRLAGYEQYF.